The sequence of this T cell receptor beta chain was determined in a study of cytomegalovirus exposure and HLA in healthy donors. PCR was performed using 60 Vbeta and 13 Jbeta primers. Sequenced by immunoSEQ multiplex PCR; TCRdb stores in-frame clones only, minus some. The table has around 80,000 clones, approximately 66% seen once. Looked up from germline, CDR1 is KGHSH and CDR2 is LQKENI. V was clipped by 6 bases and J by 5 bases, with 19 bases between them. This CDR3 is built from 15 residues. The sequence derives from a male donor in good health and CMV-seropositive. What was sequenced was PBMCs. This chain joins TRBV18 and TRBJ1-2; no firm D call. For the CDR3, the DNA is TGTGCCAGCTCCTTGGCTAGTCAGCCGGGGTATGGCTACACCTTC. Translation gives CASSLASQPGYGYTF.